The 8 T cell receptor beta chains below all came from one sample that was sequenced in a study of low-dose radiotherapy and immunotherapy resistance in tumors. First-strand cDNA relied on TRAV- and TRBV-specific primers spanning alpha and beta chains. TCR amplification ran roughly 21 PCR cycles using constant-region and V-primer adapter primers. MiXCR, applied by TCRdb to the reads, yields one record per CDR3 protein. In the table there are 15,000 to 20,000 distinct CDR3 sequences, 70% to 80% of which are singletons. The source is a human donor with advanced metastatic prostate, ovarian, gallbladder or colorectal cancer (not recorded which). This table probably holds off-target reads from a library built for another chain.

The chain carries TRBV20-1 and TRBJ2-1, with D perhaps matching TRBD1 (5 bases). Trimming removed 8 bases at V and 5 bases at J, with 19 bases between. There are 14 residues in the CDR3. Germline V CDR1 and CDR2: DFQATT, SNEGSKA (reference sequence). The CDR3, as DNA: TGCAGTTCCCCGGCAAAGGGGCTACACAATGAGCAGTTCTTC. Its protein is CSSPAKGLHNEQFF.

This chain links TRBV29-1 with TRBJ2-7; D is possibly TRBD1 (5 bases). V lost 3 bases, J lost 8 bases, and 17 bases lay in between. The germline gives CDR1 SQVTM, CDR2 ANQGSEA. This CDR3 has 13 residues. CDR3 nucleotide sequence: TGCAGCGTTGATTTGGGGCAGGGCGGCAAGCAGTACTTC. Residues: CSVDLGQGGKQYF.

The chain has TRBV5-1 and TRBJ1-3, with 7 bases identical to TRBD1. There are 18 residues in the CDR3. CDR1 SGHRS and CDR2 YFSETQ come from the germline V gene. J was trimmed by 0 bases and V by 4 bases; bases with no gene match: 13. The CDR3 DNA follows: TGCGCCAGCAGCCCCATGCCGGGACAGAGCACCTCTGGAAACACCATATATTTT. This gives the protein CASSPMPGQSTSGNTIYF.

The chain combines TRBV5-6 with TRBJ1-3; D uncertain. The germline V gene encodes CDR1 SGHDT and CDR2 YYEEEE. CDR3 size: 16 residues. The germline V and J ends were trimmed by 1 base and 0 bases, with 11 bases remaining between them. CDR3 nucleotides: TGTGCCAGCAGCTTGTTAGCAGGCGTCTCTGGAAACACCATATATTTT. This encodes CASSLLAGVSGNTIYF.

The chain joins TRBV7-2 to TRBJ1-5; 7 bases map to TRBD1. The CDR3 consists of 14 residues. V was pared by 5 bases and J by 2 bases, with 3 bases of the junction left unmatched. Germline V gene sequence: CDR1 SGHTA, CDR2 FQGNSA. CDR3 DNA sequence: TGTGCCAGCAGCCCCCAGGGGGGCAATCAGCCCCAGCATTTT. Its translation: CASSPQGGNQPQHF. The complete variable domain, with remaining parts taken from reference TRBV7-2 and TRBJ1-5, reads GAGVSQSPSNKVTEKGKDVELRCDPISGHTALYWYRQSLGQGLEFLIYFQGNSAPDKSGLPSDRFSAERTGGSVSTLTIQRTQQEDSAVYLCASSPQGGNQPQHFGDGTRLSIL.

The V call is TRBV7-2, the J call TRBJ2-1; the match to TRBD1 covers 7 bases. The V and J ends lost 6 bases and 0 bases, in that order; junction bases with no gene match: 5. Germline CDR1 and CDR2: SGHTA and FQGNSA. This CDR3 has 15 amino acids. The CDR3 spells CASSPRDSSYNEQFF. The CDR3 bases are TGTGCCAGCAGTCCCCGGGACAGCTCCTACAATGAGCAGTTCTTC.

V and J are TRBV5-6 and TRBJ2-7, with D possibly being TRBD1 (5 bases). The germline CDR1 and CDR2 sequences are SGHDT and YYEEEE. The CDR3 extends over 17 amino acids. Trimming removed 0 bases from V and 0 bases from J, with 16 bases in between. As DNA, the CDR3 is TGTGCCAGCAGCTTGGCCCTCGACAGCTTCATCTCCTACGAGCAGTACTTC. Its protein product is CASSLALDSFISYEQYF.

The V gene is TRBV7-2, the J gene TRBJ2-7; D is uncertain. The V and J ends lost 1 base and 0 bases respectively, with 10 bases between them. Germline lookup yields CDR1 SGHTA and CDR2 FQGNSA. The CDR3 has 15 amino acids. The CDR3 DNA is TGTGCCAGCAGCTTAGATCGGCCAACCTCCTACGAGCAGTACTTC. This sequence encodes CASSLDRPTSYEQYF.